This TCR beta chain was documented in a study of blood T cell repertoires in COVID-19. In the study overall: The United States, Italy and Spain were the sources of the acute and convalescent COVID-19 samples.

Measured with immunoSEQ multiplex PCR; TCRdb has only the in-frame clones, and not every one. The sample carries about 120,000 clones, about 80% recorded once. Germline trimming cut 1 base from V and 0 bases from J; bases unmatched to any gene: 3. Germline V gene data show CDR1 as MNHEY and CDR2 as SVGAGI. The CDR3 runs to 16 residues. The receptor's source is a middle-aged man with active or convalescent COVID-19. The chain is built from TRBV6-5 and TRBJ1-2; 9 positions match TRBD1. Sequences were obtained from peripheral blood. In DNA form, the CDR3 reads TGTGCCAGCAGTTACTGGACAGGGGCCACTAACTATGGCTACACCTTC. The encoded protein is CASSYWTGATNYGYTF.